The clone carrying this T cell receptor (beta chain) has more than one count but fewer than ten. This table comes from immunoSEQ multiplex PCR, and its TCRdb copy is limited to in-frame clones, with some not included. Of about 140,000 clones in the sample, about 90% were seen once. This entry comes from a study of T cell responses to AZD1222 COVID-19 vaccine. The sequence was obtained from an adult who received the MenACWY meningococcal vaccine as a control. The sequencing here drew on peripheral blood, taken 28 days after the second dose of the MenACWY control vaccine.

The DNA for the CDR3 is TGCGCCAGCAGCCAAGGTTGGGCCGTTAATGAAAAACTGTTTTTT. It yields the protein CASSQGWAVNEKLFF. The chain carries TRBV4-1 and TRBJ1-4, with D unresolved. The V end was cut by 1 base, the J end by 4 bases, with 10 bases between. The CDR3 has 15 amino acids. Germline values: CDR1 MGHRA, CDR2 YSYEKL.